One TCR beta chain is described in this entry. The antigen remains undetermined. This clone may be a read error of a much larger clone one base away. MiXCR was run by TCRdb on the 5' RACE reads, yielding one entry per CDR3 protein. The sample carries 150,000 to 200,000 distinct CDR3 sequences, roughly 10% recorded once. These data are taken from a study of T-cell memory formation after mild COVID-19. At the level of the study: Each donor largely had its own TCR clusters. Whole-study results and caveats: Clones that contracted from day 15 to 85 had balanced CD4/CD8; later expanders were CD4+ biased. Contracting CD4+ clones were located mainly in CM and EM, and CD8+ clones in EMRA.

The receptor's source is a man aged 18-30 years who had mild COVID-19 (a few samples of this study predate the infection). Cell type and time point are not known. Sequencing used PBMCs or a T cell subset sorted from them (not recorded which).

The CDR3 nucleotides read TGCGCCATCAGCCAAGAAGAGACCCAGTACTTC. Its protein is CAISQEETQYF. J is TRBJ2-5 and V is TRBV4-1, with unresolved D. Germline V gene data show CDR1 as MGHRA and CDR2 as YSYEKL. The CDR3 extends over 11 amino acids.